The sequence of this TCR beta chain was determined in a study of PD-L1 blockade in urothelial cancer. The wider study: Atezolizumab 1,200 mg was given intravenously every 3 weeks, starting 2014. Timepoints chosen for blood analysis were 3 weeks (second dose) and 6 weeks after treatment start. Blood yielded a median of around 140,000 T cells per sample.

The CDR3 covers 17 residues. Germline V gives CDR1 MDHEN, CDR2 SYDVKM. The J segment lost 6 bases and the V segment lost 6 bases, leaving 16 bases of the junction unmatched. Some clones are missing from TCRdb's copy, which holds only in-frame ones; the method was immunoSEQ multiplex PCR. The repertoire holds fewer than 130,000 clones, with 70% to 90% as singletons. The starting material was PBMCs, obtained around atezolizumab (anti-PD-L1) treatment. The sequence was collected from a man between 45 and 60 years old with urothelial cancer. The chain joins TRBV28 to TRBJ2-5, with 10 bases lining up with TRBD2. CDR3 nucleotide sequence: TGTGCCAGCAGCACGGCCCTAGCGGGAGCAATATTTAAGACCCAGTACTTC. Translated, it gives CASSTALAGAIFKTQYF.